These 4 T cell receptor beta chains came from one sample sequenced in a study of type 1 regulatory T cells (dated by TCRdb to about 2021). These reads were obtained on an Illumina MiSeq. The public reads were run again by TCRdb, first through fastp at Q25 and then through MiXCR, and only productive beta chains were kept. Rows with one shared CDR3 protein collapse into an entry with the most common genes and DNA. The sample table holds over 90,000 distinct CDR3 sequences, of which 31% were seen once. 2% to 2.5% of the sample rests with the top ten. Sequences were obtained from CD4+ T cells, either the whole sample or a sorted fraction (not recorded which). All receptors come from a human donor in good health.

This clonotype was observed a handful of times. The rearrangement uses TRBV6-6 and TRBJ2-3; D not resolved. Germline loops: CDR1 MNHNY, CDR2 SVGAGI (reference sequence). V was trimmed by 6 bases and J by 2 bases, leaving 6 bases between them. This CDR3 contains 12 residues. CDR3 bases: TGTGCCAGCAGATCTTCCACAGATACGCAGTATTTT. The encoded protein is CASRSSTDTQYF.

This sequence joins TRBV6-6 and TRBJ1-2; D uncertain. Deletions cut 0 bases from V and 5 bases from J, with 13 bases between. The CDR3 contains 15 residues. Germline V CDR1 and CDR2: MNHNY, SVGAGI (reference sequence). CDR3 in DNA: TGTGCCAGCAGTTACTCCGGCAGCGAGAGTTATGGCTACACCTTC. It specifies CASSYSGSESYGYTF.

The V gene is TRBV6-2 or TRBV6-3, the J gene TRBJ2-3; no definite D call. Deletions cut 6 bases from V and 5 bases from J, with 15 bases between. This CDR3 is 14 amino acids long. Germline V gene sequence: CDR1 MNHEY, CDR2 SVGEGT. CDR3 protein: CASRYEMGKDTQYF. The CDR3 bases are TGTGCCAGCAGGTACGAGATGGGAAAAGATACGCAGTATTTT.

This clonotype was found a few times. The chain combines TRBV7-2 with TRBJ2-7; no reliable D call. The V gene's germline CDR1 is SGHTA and CDR2 FQGNSA. The CDR3 covers 14 residues. The V end lost 1 base, the J end lost 6 bases, and 13 bases lay between the germline ends. CDR3 nucleotides: TGTGCCAGCAGCTTAGATTTGACATGGGGCGAGCAGTACTTC. The encoded protein is CASSLDLTWGEQYF.